A single sample gave rise to the 30 T cell receptor beta chains below, sequenced in a study of T cells in Graves' hyperthyroidism and ophthalmopathy (dated by TCRdb to about 2019). The library was built by means of multiplex PCR. Instrument on record: Illumina HiSeq 2000. The TCR beta CDR3 regions were amplified from RNA transcripts. For the first round of RT-PCR on the TCR CDR3, the HTBI primer set was used together with the Qiagen OneStep RT-PCR kit. The public reads were run again by TCRdb, first through fastp at Q25 and then through MiXCR, and only productive beta chains were kept. Every entry covers one CDR3 protein and lists the most common genes and DNA from its rows. The sample table shows about half a million distinct CDR3 sequences, and around 21% are seen once. About 26% of the sample comes from the top ten. Sample: blood. These receptors came from a man in his late teens or twenties with Graves' hyperthyroidism.

This clonotype was counted a few times. The gene calls are TRBV12-3 or TRBV12-4 and TRBJ2-5, with 12 bases identical to TRBD1. The trim removed 3 bases at V and 6 bases at J, leaving 2 bases unmatched. This CDR3 has 14 residues. The CDR3 nucleotides read TGTGCCAGCAGTTTGGGACAGGGGGCGCAGACCCAGTACTTC. Protein product: CASSLGQGAQTQYF.

The V gene is TRBV6-1, the J gene TRBJ2-7, with D unresolved. The CDR3 has 13 residues. Trimming shortened V by 3 bases and J by 2 bases, and 8 bases separated the two germline ends. Looked up from germline, CDR1 is MNHNS and CDR2 is SASEGT. CDR3 protein: CASSDREPYEQYF. CDR3 bases: TGTGCCAGCAGTGATAGGGAACCCTACGAGCAGTACTTC.

This clonotype has a handful of counts. The chain carries TRBV12-3 or TRBV12-4 and TRBJ2-7, with no clear D. This CDR3 is built from 13 residues. V was pared by 3 bases and J by 3 bases, with 9 bases between. CDR3 bases: TGTGCCAGCAGTTTGTCGAGGTACTACGAGCAGTACTTC. Translation gives CASSLSRYYEQYF.

This clonotype was counted many times. V usage is TRBV12-3 or TRBV12-4 and J usage is TRBJ1-5; D is unclear. This CDR3 has 17 residues. The V end lost 5 bases, the J end lost 6 bases, and 23 bases lay between the germline ends. CDR3 DNA sequence: TGTGCCAGCAGTCCGCCTGGAGTTCATACCCCAGGTCAGCCCCAGCATTTT. It translates to CASSPPGVHTPGQPQHF.

This clonotype was counted many times. This chain connects TRBV4-1 to TRBJ2-5; D gene ambiguous. Germline V gene sequence: CDR1 MGHRA, CDR2 YSYEKL. Trimming took off 1 base at V and 5 bases at J, with 11 bases between the two ends. The CDR3 spans 14 residues. CDR3 loop: CASSQAFLLETQYF. CDR3 in DNA: TGCGCCAGCAGCCAAGCATTCCTCCTTGAGACCCAGTACTTC.

This clonotype appeared many times. In nucleotides, the CDR3 is TGTGCCAGCAGTTTACAGTCCCCCCACTATGGCTACACCTTC. Translated: CASSLQSPHYGYTF. V is TRBV12-3 or TRBV12-4 and J is TRBJ1-2; no definite D call. The CDR3 extends over 14 amino acids. Trimming shortened V by 2 bases and J by 3 bases, and 10 bases separated the two germline ends.

As for this clonotype: This may stem from a read error, because a much larger clone lies one nucleotide away. The genes are TRBV30 and TRBJ1-2; D remains ambiguous. Trimming left V 6 bases short and J 7 bases short, with 9 bases between. CDR1 and CDR2 (germline): GTSNPN, SVGIG (reference sequence). The CDR3 consists of 10 residues. CDR3 amino acids: CACGRSGYTF. The DNA for the CDR3 is TGTGCCTGTGGTCGCTCTGGCTACACCTTC.

The chain carries TRBV20-1 and TRBJ2-5, with a weak D call TRBD2 (5 bases). Germline loops: CDR1 DFQATT, CDR2 SNEGSKA (reference sequence). This CDR3 region has 14 residues. The V end was cut by 3 bases, the J end by 5 bases, with 16 bases between. CDR3 sequence reads: CSARRASDGETQYF. CDR3 bases: TGCAGTGCTAGGAGGGCCAGCGACGGGGAGACCCAGTACTTC.

This clonotype has ten or more counts. This chain joins TRBV28 and TRBJ1-1; D is ambiguous. The CDR3 covers 12 residues. Trimming pared 11 bases from V and 5 bases from J, leaving 15 bases between. Looked up from germline, CDR1 is MDHEN and CDR2 is SYDVKM. CDR3 loop: CAGRSAGTEAFF. CDR3 DNA: TGTGCCGGACGATCAGCGGGTACTGAAGCTTTCTTT.

In this sample, this clonotype turned up many times. This chain uses TRBV6-5 with TRBJ2-5, with 11 bases lining up with TRBD2. CDR3 length equals 18 residues. Trimming took 0 bases from V and 2 from J; bases not matched to a gene: 8. Per the germline V gene, CDR1 is MNHEY and CDR2 is SVGAGI. The CDR3: CASSYSGVLAGEQETQYF. CDR3 sequence (DNA): TGTGCCAGCAGTTACTCGGGCGTACTAGCGGGGGAGCAAGAGACCCAGTACTTC.

This clonotype has just one count. A clone one base away is much larger, so this may be a read error. The V call is TRBV5-1, the J call TRBJ1-1; 9 bases are a match to TRBD1. Germline V gives CDR1 SGHRS, CDR2 YFSETQ. With V trimmed by 6 bases and J by 6 bases, 15 bases remained unmatched. The CDR3 is 16 amino acids. The CDR3 DNA reads as TGCGCCAGCACTCCGGGACAGGGTTCTTTAGCCGCTGAAGCTTTCTTT. As protein: CASTPGQGSLAAEAFF.

This clonotype has only a few counts. A much bigger clone sits one base away, suggesting this may be a read error. J is TRBJ1-5 and V is TRBV6-1, with a tentative D call TRBD1 (5 bases). CDR1 and CDR2 from the germline V gene are MNHNS and SASEGT. The V gene lost 0 bases and the J gene lost 1 base, with 13 bases spanning the gap. The CDR3 consists of 17 residues. CDR3 sequence (DNA): TGTGCCAGCAGTGAAGCTCATCAGGGAGTCAGCAATCAGCCCCAGCATTTT. Translating gives CASSEAHQGVSNQPQHF.

This clonotype was picked up many times. This chain uses TRBV5-1 with TRBJ1-3; no firm D call. This CDR3 has 14 residues. The V end was cut by 4 bases, the J end by 2 bases, with 10 bases between. Germline CDR1 is SGHRS and CDR2 is YFSETQ. The CDR3 DNA reads as TGCGCCAGCAGCGAGAGGGTACCTGGAAACACCATATATTTT. This sequence encodes CASSERVPGNTIYF.

In its sample, this clonotype was seen many times. V is TRBV28 and J is TRBJ1-2, with no clear D. The CDR3 loop spans 13 amino acids. Germline V gives CDR1 MDHEN, CDR2 SYDVKM. Trimming took off 5 bases at V and 5 bases at J, with 12 bases between the two ends. CDR3 DNA: TGTGCCAGCAGTACCGCCAGCCGGTATGGCTACACCTTC. It translates to CASSTASRYGYTF.

This clonotype occurred many times. Just one base apart from a much larger clone, this may be a read error. The rearrangement joins TRBV2 to TRBJ2-4, with 7 positions matching TRBD2. CDR3 length: 14 amino acids. The germline V gene encodes CDR1 SNHLY and CDR2 FYNNEI. CDR3 nucleotides: TGTGCCAGCAGTGAGGGGGGGACTAAAAGCATTCAGTACTTC. Amino acid sequence: CASSEGGTKSIQYF.

Remarks on this clonotype: The conserved final phenylalanine or tryptophan is absent from the CDR3, which likely points to a read error. The genes are TRBV6-4 and TRBJ1-2, with unresolved D. The V and J ends lost 8 bases and 3 bases respectively, with 13 bases between them. The CDR3 is 13 amino acids. CDR1 is MRHNA, CDR2 SNTAGT, per germline. CDR3 sequence reads: CASCSRGDYGYTV. Here the CDR3 DNA reads TGTGCCAGCTGTTCAAGAGGAGACTATGGCTACACCGTC.

The table lists this clonotype with many counts. The V and J genes are TRBV20-1 and TRBJ1-2; D not certain. The CDR3 is made up of 13 amino acids. Trimming shortened V by 7 bases and J by 8 bases, and 20 bases separated the two germline ends. CDR1 and CDR2 (germline): DFQATT, SNEGSKA (reference sequence). The CDR3 reads CSVGLAGLGGYTF. Written as DNA, the CDR3 is TGCAGTGTTGGGTTAGCGGGCCTGGGAGGCTACACCTTC.

This sequence joins TRBV19 and TRBJ2-2; 8 bases match TRBD2. This CDR3 comprises 14 residues. The germline V gene has CDR1 LNHDA and CDR2 SQIVND (reference sequence). V dropped 8 bases and J dropped 7; count of bases not matched to a gene: 9. The CDR3 reads CASRGGFGIGELFF. CDR3 coding DNA: TGTGCCAGTCGCGGGGGGTTCGGTATCGGGGAGCTGTTTTTT.

This clonotype was found a few times. This chain links TRBV4-1 with TRBJ2-4; TRBD1 agrees at 9 bases. This CDR3 contains 16 residues. The germline CDR1 and CDR2 sequences are MGHRA and YSYEKL. V lost 2 bases, J lost 2 bases, and 4 bases stayed unmatched. For the CDR3, the DNA is TGCGCCAGCAGCCAACCGGGACAGGGCACCAAAAACATTCAGTACTTC. It yields the protein CASSQPGQGTKNIQYF.

This clonotype was seen at least ten times. The gene calls are TRBV9 and TRBJ2-7, with D possibly matching TRBD1 (5 bases). CDR3 length: 14 amino acids. Trimming stripped 3 bases from V and 0 bases from J, with 10 bases between. Germline loops: CDR1 SGDLS, CDR2 YYNGEE. Here the CDR3 reads CASSGGRNSYEQYF. In DNA, the CDR3 is TGTGCCAGCAGCGGGGGCAGGAACTCCTACGAGCAGTACTTC. Together with reference TRBV9 and TRBJ2-7, the CDR3 gives the full variable domain: DSGVTQTPKHLITATGQRVTLRCSPRSGDLSVYWYQQSLDQGLQFLIQYYNGEERAKGNILERFSAQQFPDLHSELNLSSLELGDSALYFCASSGGRNSYEQYFGPGTRLTVT.

With respect to this clonotype: It is likely a read error, because the conserved phenylalanine at the end of the CDR3 is missing. CDR3 sequence (DNA): TGTGCCAGCAGCGGAGCTGCCAGCTATGGCTACACCTCC. Residues: CASSGAASYGYTS. The rearrangement links TRBV2 to TRBJ1-2; D gene ambiguous. This CDR3 has 13 residues. Germline assignment: CDR1 SNHLY and CDR2 FYNNEI. The V gene lost 6 bases and the J gene lost 4 bases, with 12 bases spanning the gap.

This clonotype was counted many times. The chain is built from TRBV6-1 and TRBJ2-7; D remains ambiguous. This CDR3 comprises 14 residues. The V gene's germline CDR1 is MNHNS and CDR2 SASEGT. Trimming left V 2 bases short and J 0 bases short, with 8 bases between. DNA for the CDR3: TGTGCCAGCAGTGAATCTAAAAACTCCTACGAGCAGTACTTC. Its translation is CASSESKNSYEQYF.

V is TRBV6-1 and J is TRBJ2-7; unclear D gene. Germline V gene data show CDR1 as MNHNS and CDR2 as SASEGT. CDR3 length equals 13 residues. V shed 6 bases and J shed 5 bases, with 14 bases lying between them. CDR3 DNA sequence: TGTGCCAGCAGCCTTGGGTCGGCCAACGAGCAGTACTTC. Its translation is CASSLGSANEQYF.

This clonotype occurred many times. The chain couples TRBV2 to TRBJ2-7, with no clear D. The CDR3 has 11 amino acids. V was shortened by 4 bases and J by 8 bases, with 9 bases between the two germline ends. Germline CDR1 and CDR2: SNHLY and FYNNEI. CDR3 DNA sequence: TGTGCCAGCAGTGTGACCCAGCAGCAGTACTTC. Amino acid sequence: CASSVTQQQYF.

Ten or more counts support this clonotype. This chain links TRBV28 with TRBJ2-7; 7 positions agree with TRBD1. The CDR3 length is 16 residues. The trim removed 5 bases at V and 5 bases at J, leaving 15 bases unmatched. Germline loops: CDR1 MDHEN, CDR2 SYDVKM. Here the CDR3 DNA reads TGTGCCAGCAGTGGCGTCTGGGACAGCCTCGCCCACGAGCAGTACTTC. Translation: CASSGVWDSLAHEQYF. Full variable domain (rest looked up from reference TRBV28 and TRBJ2-7): DVKVTQSSRYLVKRTGEKVFLECVQDMDHENMFWYRQDPGLGLRLIYFSYDVKMKEKGDIPEGYSVSREKKERFSLILESASTNQTSMYLCASSGVWDSLAHEQYFGPGTRLTVT.

Many counts were recorded for this clonotype. CDR3 coding DNA: TGTGCCAGCAGTGACGACAGGGGGATTATCGACACTGAAGCTTTCTTT. The encoded protein is CASSDDRGIIDTEAFF. The chain recombines TRBV6-4 with TRBJ1-1; 9 bases agree with TRBD1. Trimming at V came to 2 bases and at J to 3 bases, leaving 7 bases not matched to a gene. The length of the CDR3 is 16 residues. CDR1 MRHNA and CDR2 SNTAGT come from the germline V gene.

Many counts were recorded for this clonotype. The V and J genes are TRBV12-3 or TRBV12-4 and TRBJ1-5; D not resolved. This CDR3 region has 12 residues. Trimming left V 3 bases short and J 6 bases short, with 6 bases between. CDR3 DNA: TGTGCCAGCAGTTTTGCAGTTCAGCCCCAGCATTTT. Translating gives CASSFAVQPQHF.

A single count supports this clonotype. V is TRBV6-4 and J is TRBJ2-5, with 12 bases aligning to TRBD1. CDR3 size: 18 residues. Germline CDR1 reads MRHNA; CDR2 reads SNTAGT. V shed 4 bases and J 4 bases; nucleotides not matched to a gene: 13. The CDR3 region has the DNA TGTGCCAGCAGTGCTCGCAAGGGGACAGGGGGCGCAGGAGAGACCCAGTACTTC. Translating gives CASSARKGTGGAGETQYF.

In this sample, this clonotype turned up a few times. This chain uses TRBV19 with TRBJ2-2; TRBD2 is a possible D gene (5 bases). The CDR3 has 13 amino acids. Germline V gene data show CDR1 as LNHDA and CDR2 as SQIVND (reference sequence). Trimming left V 6 bases short and J 7 bases short, with 12 bases between. In DNA form, the CDR3 reads TGTGCCAGTAGCGACTATCCGGGCGGGGAGCTGTTTTTT. Translated, it gives CASSDYPGGELFF.

This clonotype was found many times. The genes are TRBV7-9 and TRBJ2-7; D remains ambiguous. From germline, CDR1 is SEHNR and CDR2 FQNEAQ (reference sequence). The CDR3 runs 12 residues. The V gene lost 5 bases and the J gene lost 6 bases, with 11 bases spanning the gap. CDR3: CASSPSRREQYF. DNA of the CDR3: TGTGCCAGCAGCCCCAGCAGACGCGAGCAGTACTTC.